This T cell receptor beta chain was identified in a study of T cells in Graves' hyperthyroidism and ophthalmopathy. Ten or more counts support this clonotype. Antigen specificity is unknown. The CDR3 contains 13 residues. CDR1 and CDR2 (germline): MNHEY, SMNVEV (reference sequence). Trimming shortened V by 0 bases and J by 11 bases, and 11 bases separated the two germline ends. Study findings and constraints: Most clonotypes expanded in the thyroid (above 0.001) were also present in blood.

PBMCs were derived from 9.5 to 10 ml fresh peripheral blood. The CDR3 regions of TCR beta were amplified from RNA transcripts. During a first-round RT-PCR of the TCR CDR3, the HTBI primer set was used. Using its own MiXCR run on the multiplex PCR reads, TCRdb lists one record per CDR3 protein. The sample records roughly 380,000 distinct CDR3 sequences, over 15% being singletons. Sequencing input: blood. The sequence came from a woman between 40 and 55 years old with Graves' ophthalmopathy. The chain combines TRBV27 with TRBJ1-5, with unresolved D. DNA for the CDR3: TGTGCCAGCAGTTTATCTAGGGCTTTAACCCAGCATTTT. This codes for CASSLSRALTQHF.